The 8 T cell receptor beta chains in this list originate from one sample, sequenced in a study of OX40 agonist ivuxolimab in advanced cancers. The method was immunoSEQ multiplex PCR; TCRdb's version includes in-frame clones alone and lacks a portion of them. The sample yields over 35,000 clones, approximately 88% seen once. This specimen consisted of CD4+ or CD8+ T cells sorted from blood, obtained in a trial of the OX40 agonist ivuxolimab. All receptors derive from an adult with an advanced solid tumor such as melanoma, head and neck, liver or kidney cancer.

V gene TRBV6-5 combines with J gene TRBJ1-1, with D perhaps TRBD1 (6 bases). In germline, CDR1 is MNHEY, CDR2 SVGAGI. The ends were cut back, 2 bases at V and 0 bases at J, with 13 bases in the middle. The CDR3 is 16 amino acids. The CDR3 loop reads CASSYTWTDMNTEAFF. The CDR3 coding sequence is TGTGCCAGCAGTTACACATGGACAGATATGAACACTGAAGCTTTCTTT.

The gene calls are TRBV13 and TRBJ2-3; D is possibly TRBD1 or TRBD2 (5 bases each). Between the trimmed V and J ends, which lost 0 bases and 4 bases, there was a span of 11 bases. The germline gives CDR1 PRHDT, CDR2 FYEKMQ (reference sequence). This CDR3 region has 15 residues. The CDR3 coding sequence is TGTGCCAGCAGCTTAGGCCTCCGGGACGCAGATACGCAGTATTTT. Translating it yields CASSLGLRDADTQYF.

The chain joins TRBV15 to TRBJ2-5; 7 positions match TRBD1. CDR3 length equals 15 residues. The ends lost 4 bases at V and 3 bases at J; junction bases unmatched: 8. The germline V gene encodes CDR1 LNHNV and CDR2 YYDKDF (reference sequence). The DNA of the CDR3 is TGTGCCACCAGCAACCCCCGGGACAGCAAAGAGACCCAGTACTTC. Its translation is CATSNPRDSKETQYF.

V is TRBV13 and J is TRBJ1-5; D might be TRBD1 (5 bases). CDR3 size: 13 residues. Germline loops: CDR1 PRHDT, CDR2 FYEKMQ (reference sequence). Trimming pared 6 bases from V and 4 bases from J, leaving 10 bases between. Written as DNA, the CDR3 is TGTGCCAGCAGATTGGGGGAAAATCAGCCCCAGCATTTT. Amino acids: CASRLGENQPQHF.

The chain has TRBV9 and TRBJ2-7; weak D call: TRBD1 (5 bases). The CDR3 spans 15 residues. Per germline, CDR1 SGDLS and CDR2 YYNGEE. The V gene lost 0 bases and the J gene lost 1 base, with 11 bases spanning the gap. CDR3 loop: CASSVEGSLSYEQYF. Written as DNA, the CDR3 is TGTGCCAGCAGCGTAGAGGGGTCTCTGTCCTACGAGCAGTACTTC.

CDR3 residues: CASSDFGFLTDGYTF. CDR3 nucleotide sequence: TGTGCCAGCAGTGATTTTGGTTTTTTAACGGATGGCTACACCTTC. The chain joins TRBV2 to TRBJ1-2; D not certain. The CDR3 contains 15 residues. Trimming shortened V by 3 bases and J by 6 bases, and 17 bases separated the two germline ends. From germline, CDR1 is SNHLY and CDR2 FYNNEI.

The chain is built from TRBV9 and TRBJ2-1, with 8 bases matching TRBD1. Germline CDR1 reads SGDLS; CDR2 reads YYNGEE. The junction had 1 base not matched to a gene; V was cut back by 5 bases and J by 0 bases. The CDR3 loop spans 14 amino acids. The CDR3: CASSTGGSYNEQFF. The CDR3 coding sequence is TGTGCCAGCAGTACAGGGGGCTCCTACAATGAGCAGTTCTTC.

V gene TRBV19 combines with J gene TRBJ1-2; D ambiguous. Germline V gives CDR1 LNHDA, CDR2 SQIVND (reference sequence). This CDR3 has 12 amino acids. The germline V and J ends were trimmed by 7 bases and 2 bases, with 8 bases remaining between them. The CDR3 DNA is TGTGCCAGTAATATGGGAAACTATGGCTACACCTTC. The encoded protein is CASNMGNYGYTF.